The 28 T cell receptor beta chains presented below share a single source sample, sequenced in a study of blood T cells in healthy people across ages. It was with a sample-barcoded 5' primer and a J-beta primer mix that a second PCR of roughly 6 to 11 cycles was run. A single record per CDR3 protein comes from TCRdb applying MiXCR to the 5' RACE reads. The data contain approximately 800,000 distinct CDR3 sequences, approximately 60% of them singletons. Input material: blood. The origin of the receptors is a man aged 35 to 55 in good health.

This chain uses TRBV5-4 with TRBJ2-1; D is uncertain. Germline V gene lookup returns CDR1 SGHNT and CDR2 YYREEE (reference sequence). This CDR3 region has 11 residues. Between the trimmed V and J ends, which lost 5 bases and 8 bases, there was a span of 8 bases. This chain's CDR3 is CASRTRDEQFF. CDR3 sequence (DNA): TGTGCCAGCAGGACACGGGATGAGCAGTTCTTC.

The chain employs TRBV7-9 and TRBJ2-1, with a tentative D call TRBD1 (6 bases). V lost 5 bases and J lost 6, with 17 bases in between. CDR3 size: 15 residues. Germline CDR1 is SEHNR and CDR2 is FQNEAQ (reference sequence). Here the CDR3 reads CASSLTMDSANEQFF. The CDR3 DNA follows: TGTGCCAGCAGCCTTACTATGGACAGTGCCAATGAGCAGTTCTTC.

V is TRBV4-3 and J is TRBJ2-1, with D possibly being TRBD1 (7 bases). Germline lookup yields CDR1 LGHNA and CDR2 YSLEER. The V end was cut by 0 bases, the J end by 7 bases, with 13 bases between. The CDR3 is 15 amino acids. The CDR3 DNA is TGCGCCAGCAGCCAAGATCAATCAGGGGGGAATGAGCAGTTCTTC. Its protein product is CASSQDQSGGNEQFF.

In this sample, this clonotype turned up once. The chain uses TRBV20-1 and TRBJ1-6; D is uncertain. The CDR3 covers 15 residues. Germline CDR1 DFQATT, CDR2 SNEGSKA (reference sequence). The V end was cut by 3 bases, the J end by 5 bases, with 14 bases between. The CDR3 DNA is TGCAGTGCTAGTTTGTTGGGCCCAAATAATTCACCCCTCCACTTT. Its protein product is CSASLLGPNNSPLHF.

This clonotype appeared many times. Germline and junction disagree at one end, which may indicate a read error. J is TRBJ2-1 and V is TRBV5-1; D gene ambiguous. The CDR3 runs to 13 residues. Germline V gene data show CDR1 as SGHRS and CDR2 as YFSETQ. CDR3 sequence (DNA): TGTGCCAGCAGCTTAGGATCCTACAATGAGCAGTTCTTC. Translating it yields CASSLGSYNEQFF.

The sample holds a few counts of this clonotype. The rearrangement uses TRBV6-6 and TRBJ2-7, with 12 bases fitting TRBD2. The CDR3 totals 17 residues. The germline gives CDR1 MNHNY, CDR2 SVGAGI (reference sequence). The J segment lost 2 bases and the V segment lost 0 bases, leaving 5 bases of the junction unmatched. The CDR3 DNA is TGTGCCAGCAGTTACTCGACTAGCGGGAGCTGGACCTACGAGCAGTACTTC. This translates into CASSYSTSGSWTYEQYF.

The chain carries TRBV4-3 and TRBJ2-7, with D hard to call. In germline, CDR1 is LGHNA, CDR2 YSLEER. The V end lost 1 base, the J end lost 3 bases, and 10 bases lay between the germline ends. This CDR3 comprises 14 residues. CDR3: CASSQVAGNYEQYF. CDR3 nucleotide sequence: TGCGCCAGCAGCCAAGTCGCCGGAAACTACGAGCAGTACTTC.

This clonotype was seen a few times. The chain uses TRBV12-3 or TRBV12-4 and TRBJ2-6; D unclear. V was cut by 6 bases and J by 0 bases, with 6 bases left in between. The CDR3 is made up of 14 amino acids. The CDR3 DNA reads TGTGCCAGCAGGAGGAACTCTGGGGCCAACGTCCTGACTTTC. As protein: CASRRNSGANVLTF.

This clonotype came up many times. V is TRBV27 and J is TRBJ2-5; D remains ambiguous. Germline lookup yields CDR1 MNHEY and CDR2 SMNVEV (reference sequence). CDR3 length equals 14 residues. With 5 bases removed from V and 2 bases from J, the gap between germline ends came to 12 bases. The CDR3 region is CASSVTAAQETQYF. The CDR3 nucleotides are TGTGCCAGCAGTGTAACAGCAGCACAAGAGACCCAGTACTTC.

The V gene is TRBV25-1, the J gene TRBJ2-1; a possible D gene is TRBD1 (6 bases). Germline V gene lookup returns CDR1 MGHDK and CDR2 SYGVNS. V gave up 2 bases and J gave up 5 bases, with 16 bases separating them. The CDR3 extends over 16 amino acids. This CDR3 is CASSERGDILHNEQFF. CDR3 DNA sequence: TGTGCCAGCAGTGAACGAGGGGACATCTTACACAATGAGCAGTTCTTC.

The chain joins TRBV12-5 to TRBJ1-2; tentative D call: TRBD1 (5 bases). V lost 6 bases, J lost 4 bases, and 9 bases lay in between. CDR1 and CDR2 (germline): LGHNT, FRNRAP. The CDR3 extends over 12 amino acids. CDR3 nucleotide sequence: TGTGCTAGTGGCGGGGACCTCTATGGCTACACCTTC. Translated: CASGGDLYGYTF.

Only a few counts were recorded for this clonotype. V gene TRBV4-2 combines with J gene TRBJ1-2; D uncertain. CDR1 and CDR2 from the germline V gene are LGHNA and YNFKEQ. Trimming took 0 bases from V and 8 from J, leaving 4 bases between them. This CDR3 is built from 11 residues. CDR3 nucleotides: TGTGCCAGCAGCCAAGAGTTAGGCTACACCTTC. Encoded protein: CASSQELGYTF.

The chain has TRBV9 and TRBJ2-4, with 8 bases identical to TRBD2. Trimming cost V 0 bases and J 13 bases; bases outside gene matches: 9. Per the germline V gene, CDR1 is SGDLS and CDR2 is YYNGEE. The CDR3 sequence is 14 residues long. The CDR3 protein is CASSVVDRAGEQYF. Here the CDR3 DNA reads TGTGCCAGCAGCGTAGTAGACAGAGCGGGGGAACAGTACTTC.

This clonotype was observed a single time. V gene TRBV5-1 combines with J gene TRBJ2-1; 9 nucleotides line up with TRBD2. The trim removed 7 bases at V and 6 bases at J, leaving 8 bases unmatched. This CDR3 has 14 amino acids. Germline CDR1 SGHRS, CDR2 YFSETQ. The chain's CDR3 is CASHTGGGANEQFF. In DNA form, the CDR3 reads TGCGCCAGCCATACGGGCGGGGGGGCCAATGAGCAGTTCTTC.

The chain has TRBV7-9 and TRBJ1-4; unclear D gene. The V and J ends lost 5 bases and 7 bases respectively, with 17 bases between them. There are 15 residues in the CDR3. Looked up from germline, CDR1 is SEHNR and CDR2 is FQNEAQ (reference sequence). The CDR3 sequence: CASSPPKGFTEKLFF. The CDR3, as DNA: TGTGCCAGCAGCCCCCCAAAGGGCTTTACTGAAAAACTGTTTTTT.

The chain couples TRBV6-2 or TRBV6-3 to TRBJ2-4; D may be TRBD2 (5 bases). Trimming took 4 bases from V and 0 from J, leaving 10 bases between them. Germline loops: CDR1 MNHEY, CDR2 SVGEGT. The CDR3 spans 15 residues. The CDR3 spells CASSFRGLAKNIQYF. In DNA form, the CDR3 reads TGTGCCAGCAGTTTCCGAGGACTAGCCAAAAACATTCAGTACTTC.

The chain couples TRBV20-1 to TRBJ2-4; TRBD2 agrees at 10 bases. From germline, CDR1 is DFQATT and CDR2 SNEGSKA (reference sequence). J gave up 0 bases and V 0 bases, and 11 bases lay outside the gene matches. The CDR3 is 19 residues long. This CDR3 reads CSARDVWLAGVLAKNIQYF. The DNA for the CDR3 is TGCAGTGCTAGAGATGTTTGGCTAGCGGGGGTACTAGCCAAAAACATTCAGTACTTC.

The chain has TRBV5-1 and TRBJ1-6; 10 nucleotides line up with TRBD1. The V segment lost 1 base and the J segment 14 bases; nucleotides outside the gene matches: 15. The germline gives CDR1 SGHRS, CDR2 YFSETQ. The CDR3 contains 17 residues. This chain's CDR3 is CASSLNSLGQGSPTLHF. The CDR3 nucleotides read TGCGCCAGCAGCTTGAATTCTTTGGGACAGGGGTCCCCCACCCTCCACTTT.

Comments on this clonotype: A read error may explain this, as a much larger clone is one base away. The V and J genes are TRBV4-2 and TRBJ2-7; tentative D call: TRBD1 (6 bases). The CDR3 contains 14 residues. V was trimmed by 0 bases and J by 5 bases, leaving 11 bases between them. Germline CDR1 LGHNA, CDR2 YNFKEQ. The CDR3 region is CASSQEGTIDEQYF. As DNA, the CDR3 is TGTGCCAGCAGCCAAGAGGGGACAATCGACGAGCAGTACTTC.

CDR3 sequence reads: CASRGQGAPDYGYTF. CDR3 bases: TGTGCCAGCAGAGGACAGGGGGCGCCGGACTATGGCTACACCTTC. This sequence joins TRBV12-3 or TRBV12-4 and TRBJ1-2; TRBD1 matches at 11 bases. This CDR3 comprises 15 residues. J was trimmed by 3 bases and V by 6 bases; bases with no gene match: 6.

The sample holds a few counts of this clonotype. The genes are TRBV7-2 and TRBJ2-3, with D possibly TRBD1 on 6 matching bases. In germline, CDR1 is SGHTA, CDR2 FQGNSA. The V gene lost 5 bases and the J gene lost 2 bases, with 17 bases spanning the gap. CDR3 length equals 16 residues. In DNA, the CDR3 is TGTGCCAGCAGCCTATCACCGACAGGCGCCACAGATACGCAGTATTTT. This gives the protein CASSLSPTGATDTQYF.

The V and J genes are TRBV27 and TRBJ2-7, with TRBD2 as a possible D gene (5 bases). Trimming removed 4 bases at V and 3 bases at J, with 10 bases between. Germline CDR1 MNHEY, CDR2 SMNVEV (reference sequence). CDR3 length: 13 amino acids. Here the CDR3 DNA reads TGTGCCAGCAGTTCGGGGTCCTACTACGAGCAGTACTTC. Translating it yields CASSSGSYYEQYF.

The chain is built from TRBV7-8 and TRBJ2-5; 11 nucleotides line up with TRBD2. The V gene's germline CDR1 is SGHVS and CDR2 FQNEAQ. The V segment lost 5 bases and the J segment 1 base; nucleotides outside the gene matches: 12. The CDR3 loop spans 18 amino acids. CDR3 nucleotides: TGTGCCAGCAGCGGTCCCAGGCTAGCGGGGGGCATCCAAGAGACCCAGTACTTC. Translating gives CASSGPRLAGGIQETQYF.

This clonotype has a count of ten or more. The CDR3 here is CASSSRLAGEETQYF. CDR3 DNA: TGTGCCAGCAGTTCCAGGCTAGCGGGGGAAGAGACCCAGTACTTC. The rearrangement joins TRBV6-8 to TRBJ2-5, with 10 bases fitting TRBD2. Germline V gives CDR1 MNHGY, CDR2 SAAAGT. Losses at the gene ends were 4 bases for V and 3 bases for J; bases not matched to a gene: 5. The CDR3 totals 15 residues.

This chain joins TRBV5-6 and TRBJ2-3, with D unresolved. Germline V gene lookup returns CDR1 SGHDT and CDR2 YYEEEE. Trimming took off 4 bases at V and 2 bases at J, with 17 bases between the two ends. This CDR3 is built from 16 residues. Written as DNA, the CDR3 is TGTGCCAGCAGCCCATGGGCCGACCCCCACACAGATACGCAGTATTTT. Translating it yields CASSPWADPHTDTQYF.

This chain joins TRBV5-5 and TRBJ1-2; D is uncertain. Germline CDR1 reads SGHKS; CDR2 reads YYEKEE (reference sequence). The germline V and J ends were trimmed by 4 bases and 5 bases, with 18 bases remaining between them. The CDR3 extends over 15 amino acids. The CDR3 here is CASSPELFLLYGYTF. The CDR3 nucleotides are TGTGCCAGCAGCCCGGAGCTATTCCTCTTATATGGCTACACCTTC.

The chain employs TRBV24-1 and TRBJ2-5, with D maybe TRBD1 (5 bases). Judging by the DNA end, TRBJ2-7 fits better; the J call may be wrong. CDR1 KGHDR and CDR2 SFDVKD come from the germline V gene. The CDR3 is made up of 17 amino acids. The CDR3 spells CATSDSTLMGLTYEQYF. In DNA form, the CDR3 reads TGTGCCACCAGTGACTCGACGTTGATGGGGCTAACCTACGAGCAGTACTTC.

The rearrangement links TRBV20-1 to TRBJ1-1, with D possibly TRBD1 on 6 matching bases. This CDR3 has 12 residues. CDR1 DFQATT and CDR2 SNEGSKA come from the germline V gene (reference sequence). Trimming shortened V by 4 bases and J by 1 base, and 7 bases separated the two germline ends. The CDR3 reads CSAIQGNTEAFF. The CDR3, as DNA: TGCAGTGCTATACAGGGGAACACTGAAGCTTTCTTT.